These 20 T cell receptor beta chains were all obtained from the same sample, sequenced in a study of neurological immune-mediated disorders. One entry per CDR3 protein results from TCRdb running MiXCR on the 5' RACE reads. The repertoire holds about 52,000 distinct CDR3 sequences, with over 3.5% as singletons. The sample taken for sequencing was PBMCs. The source is a man aged 60 to 75 with multiple sclerosis.

This clonotype was recorded at least ten times. The gene calls are TRBV7-9 and TRBJ1-2; no clear D gene. Trimming stripped 5 bases from V and 3 bases from J, with 16 bases between. The length of the CDR3 is 15 residues. Germline lookup yields CDR1 SEHNR and CDR2 FQNEAQ (reference sequence). CDR3 nucleotide sequence: TGTGCCAGCAGCCTTCCCCACGGTGGTGACTATGGCTACACCTTC. Translation: CASSLPHGGDYGYTF.

In its sample, this clonotype was seen many times. The genes are TRBV5-1 and TRBJ2-1; no firm D call. V lost 5 bases, J lost 4 bases, and 16 bases lay in between. Looked up from germline, CDR1 is SGHRS and CDR2 is YFSETQ. CDR3 length: 15 amino acids. The DNA for the CDR3 is TGCGCCAGCAGACCCGGCCCACTCAGTTACAATGAGCAGTTCTTC. Its translation is CASRPGPLSYNEQFF.

In this sample, this clonotype turned up many times. The chain employs TRBV27 and TRBJ2-1; 11 bases are a match to TRBD2. This CDR3 region has 15 residues. Looked up from germline, CDR1 is MNHEY and CDR2 is SMNVEV (reference sequence). V dropped 5 bases and J dropped 7; count of bases not matched to a gene: 7. This CDR3 is CASSIIAGGVNEQFF. The CDR3 DNA is TGTGCCAGCAGTATCATAGCGGGAGGGGTGAATGAGCAGTTCTTC.

This clonotype was recorded many times. The chain links TRBV2 to TRBJ2-1; TRBD2 matches 15 bases. Trimming at V came to 9 bases and at J to 5 bases, leaving 14 bases not matched to a gene. The CDR3 is made up of 18 amino acids. From germline, CDR1 is SNHLY and CDR2 FYNNEI. The CDR3 spells CASRGLAGGPAPNNEQFF. For the CDR3, the DNA is TGTGCCAGTAGAGGACTAGCGGGAGGGCCTGCGCCCAACAATGAGCAGTTCTTC.

At least ten counts were recorded for this clonotype. The chain has TRBV7-2 and TRBJ2-2; 7 bases line up with TRBD2. V trimming: 5 bases; J trimming: 5 bases; junction bases outside the gene matches: 8. This CDR3 has 15 residues. Germline lookup yields CDR1 SGHTA and CDR2 FQGNSA. The CDR3 DNA follows: TGTGCCAGCAGCACACGGGGAGGGGAGACCGGGGAGCTGTTTTTT. It specifies CASSTRGGETGELFF.

This clonotype came up many times. The rearrangement links TRBV9 to TRBJ2-2, with D possibly TRBD1 on 5 matching bases. Germline V gene data show CDR1 as SGDLS and CDR2 as YYNGEE. V gave up 0 bases and J gave up 4 bases, with 7 bases separating them. The CDR3 spans 14 residues. The CDR3 loop is CASSVARGTGELFF. As DNA, the CDR3 is TGTGCCAGCAGCGTAGCTAGGGGCACCGGGGAGCTGTTTTTT.

The sample holds many counts of this clonotype. The chain couples TRBV20-1 to TRBJ2-7; TRBD1 might be the D (6 bases). The CDR3 consists of 15 residues. Germline-derived CDR1 and CDR2 are DFQATT and SNEGSKA (reference sequence). The V and J ends lost 5 bases and 3 bases respectively, with 20 bases between them. CDR3 amino acids: CSAQRDILGLYEQYF. CDR3 sequence (DNA): TGCAGTGCTCAAAGGGACATCCTGGGGCTCTACGAGCAGTACTTC.

Remarks on this clonotype: This sequence may be a read error, since a much larger clone differs from it by one base. The chain is built from TRBV20-1 and TRBJ2-5; D unresolved. This CDR3 is built from 13 residues. Germline CDR1 and CDR2: DFQATT and SNEGSKA (reference sequence). The CDR3 sequence: CSTTRTAQENQYF. The CDR3 nucleotides are TGCAGTACTACTCGGACGGCCCAAGAGAACCAGTACTTC.

This clonotype has ten or more counts. The chain joins TRBV27 to TRBJ1-4; D is unclear. Germline values: CDR1 MNHEY, CDR2 SMNVEV (reference sequence). This CDR3 is 14 amino acids long. The V and J ends lost 3 bases and 6 bases respectively, with 11 bases between them. The DNA for the CDR3 is TGTGCCAGCAGTTTTTGGGCCTGGGATGAAAAACTGTTTTTT. Amino acid sequence: CASSFWAWDEKLFF.

The chain recombines TRBV7-6 with TRBJ1-6; D uncertain. Germline V CDR1 and CDR2: SGHVS, FNYEAQ. Trimming stripped 2 bases from V and 7 bases from J, with 12 bases between. The CDR3 is 15 amino acids. The CDR3 DNA sequence: TGTGCCAGCAGCTTATCCGACATGACCAATTCACCCCTCCACTTT. Translated: CASSLSDMTNSPLHF.

This clonotype was recorded many times. The V gene is TRBV20-1, the J gene TRBJ1-5; TRBD1 is a possible D gene (5 bases). This CDR3 has 14 amino acids. Per germline, CDR1 DFQATT and CDR2 SNEGSKA (reference sequence). V lost 6 bases, J lost 4 bases, and 16 bases lay in between. The CDR3 DNA reads as TGCAGTGCCCGGGACCCGGGGCGGAATCAGCCCCAGCATTTT. Protein product: CSARDPGRNQPQHF.

This clonotype was observed at least ten times. The V gene is TRBV20-1, the J gene TRBJ1-4; TRBD1 matches at 7 bases. CDR3 length equals 15 residues. Germline V CDR1 and CDR2: DFQATT, SNEGSKA (reference sequence). With 3 bases clipped from V and 5 bases from J, the junction kept 9 bases outside the gene matches. The CDR3, as DNA: TGCAGTGCTAGGGCTTCAGCGGGACAGAATGAAAAACTGTTTTTT. This codes for CSARASAGQNEKLFF.

This clonotype was observed at least ten times. A much larger clone differs by one base, so this may be a read error. V and J are TRBV10-3 and TRBJ2-5, with 7 bases that match TRBD2. CDR1 and CDR2 from the germline V gene are ENHRY and SYGVKD. The ends lost 5 bases at V and 5 bases at J; junction bases unmatched: 11. There are 15 residues in the CDR3. The CDR3 coding sequence is TGTGCCATCAGTCAAACCGGGACTACGAGTGAGACCCAGTACTTC. Amino acid sequence: CAISQTGTTSETQYF.

This clonotype was observed many times. The V gene is TRBV27, the J gene TRBJ1-4; D not resolved. Trimming removed 6 bases from V and 8 bases from J, with 16 bases in between. The CDR3 is 14 amino acids. The germline CDR1 and CDR2 sequences are MNHEY and SMNVEV (reference sequence). The CDR3 DNA is TGTGCCAGCAGCCCGACCCTTCTCGGGGAAAAACTGTTTTTT. It yields the protein CASSPTLLGEKLFF.

The sample holds many counts of this clonotype. V and J are TRBV28 and TRBJ2-4, with D tentatively TRBD2 (7 bases). The CDR3 spans 18 residues. The germline gives CDR1 MDHEN, CDR2 SYDVKM. V was pared by 5 bases and J by 2 bases, with 22 bases between. The CDR3 loop is CASSNPLTGGAPKNIQYF. The CDR3 coding sequence is TGTGCCAGCAGTAATCCCCTAACTGGGGGGGCCCCCAAAAACATTCAGTACTTC.

This clonotype was observed a few times. This rearrangement joins TRBV7-9 to TRBJ1-2; 7 nucleotides match TRBD1. The CDR3 runs 11 residues. The J segment lost 7 bases and the V segment lost 8 bases, leaving 4 bases of the junction unmatched. Germline V CDR1 and CDR2: SEHNR, FQNEAQ (reference sequence). The CDR3 sequence: CASEEGAGYTF. DNA for the CDR3: TGTGCCAGCGAGGAGGGGGCTGGCTACACCTTC.

In its sample, this clonotype was seen many times. CDR3: CASSTRTEQFF. DNA for the CDR3: TGTGCCAGTAGTACAAGGACGGAGCAGTTCTTC. This sequence joins TRBV19 and TRBJ2-1; D gene ambiguous. V was shortened by 4 bases and J by 10 bases, with 8 bases between the two germline ends. From germline, CDR1 is LNHDA and CDR2 SQIVND (reference sequence). CDR3 length equals 11 residues.

This clonotype was seen repeatedly, ten times or more. The chain combines TRBV7-9 with TRBJ1-3; maybe TRBD1 (6 bases). The V end was cut by 8 bases, the J end by 0 bases, with 11 bases between. The CDR3 spans 14 residues. Germline V CDR1 and CDR2: SEHNR, FQNEAQ (reference sequence). CDR3: CASGGPLSGNTIYF. The CDR3 bases are TGTGCCAGCGGGGGGCCCCTCTCTGGAAACACCATATATTTT.

This clonotype has a count of ten or more. The CDR3: CASILPTGGLYGYTF. Written as DNA, the CDR3 is TGTGCCAGCATTCTCCCGACAGGGGGCCTGTATGGCTACACCTTC. The V call is TRBV6-6, the J call TRBJ1-2, with 10 bases that match TRBD1. V shed 7 bases and J 5 bases; nucleotides not matched to a gene: 10. CDR1 is MNHNY and CDR2 is SVGAGI in the germline V gene (reference sequence). The CDR3 loop spans 15 amino acids.

This clonotype was recorded many times. The chain couples TRBV12-3 or TRBV12-4 to TRBJ1-5; D might be TRBD1 (5 bases). V lost 7 bases and J 9 bases, leaving 16 bases between the germline ends. This CDR3 contains 13 residues. The CDR3, as DNA: TGTGCCAGCAACGAGGCTCCGGGGCGGCCCCAGCATTTT. Encoded protein: CASNEAPGRPQHF.